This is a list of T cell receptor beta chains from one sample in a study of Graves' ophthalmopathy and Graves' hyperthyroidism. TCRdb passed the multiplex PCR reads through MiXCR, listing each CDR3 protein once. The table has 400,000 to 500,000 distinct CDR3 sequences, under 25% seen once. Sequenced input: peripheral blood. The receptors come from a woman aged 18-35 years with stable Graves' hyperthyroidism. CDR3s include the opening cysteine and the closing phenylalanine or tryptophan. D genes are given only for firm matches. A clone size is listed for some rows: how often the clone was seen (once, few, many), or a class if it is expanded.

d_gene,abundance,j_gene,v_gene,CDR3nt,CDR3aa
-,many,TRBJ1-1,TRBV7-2,TGTGCCAGCAGCCAGGGACTTTGGACTGAAGCTTTCTTT,CASSQGLWTEAFF
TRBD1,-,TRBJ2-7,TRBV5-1,TGCGCCAGCAGCGCGGACAGGATCTACGAGCAGTACTTC,CASSADRIYEQYF
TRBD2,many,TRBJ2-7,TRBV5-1,TGCGCCAGCAGCTTTAGCGGGCCCTCCTACGAGCAGTACTTC,CASSFSGPSYEQYF
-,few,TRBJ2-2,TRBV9,TGTGCCAGCAGCGTAGGCCCTCTAGCTAACACCGGGGAGCTGTTTTTT,CASSVGPLANTGELFF
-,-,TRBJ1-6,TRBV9,TGTGCCAGCAGCTCCGAGGTGGGGGCTCAAAATTCACCCCTCCACTTT,CASSSEVGAQNSPLHF
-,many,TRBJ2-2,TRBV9,TGTGCCAGCAGCCGCCTCGAAGGGGGGGCGACCGGGGAGCTGTTTTTT,CASSRLEGGATGELFF
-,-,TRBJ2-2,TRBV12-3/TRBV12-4,TGTGCCAGCAGTTTTGTCGTCAGGACCGGGGAGCTGTTTTTT,CASSFVVRTGELFF
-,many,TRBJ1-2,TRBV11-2,TGTGCCAGCATCCGACTCCCCAGGGGTGGGGACTATGGCTACACCTTC,CASIRLPRGGDYGYTF
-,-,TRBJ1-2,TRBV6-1,TGTGCCAGCAGTGACAGGGGCAGACCTTATGGCTACACCTTC,CASSDRGRPYGYTF
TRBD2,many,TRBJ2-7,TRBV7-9,TGTGCCAGCAGAACCGGGACTAGCGGGAGCGAGCAGTACTTC,CASRTGTSGSEQYF
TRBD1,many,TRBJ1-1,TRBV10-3,TGTGCCATCAGTGCGACAGGGTCAGACACTGAAGCTTTCTTT,CAISATGSDTEAFF
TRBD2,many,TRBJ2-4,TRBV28,TGTGCCAGCAGTGAAGCGGGGCACCTAGCCAAAAACATTCAGTACTTC,CASSEAGHLAKNIQYF
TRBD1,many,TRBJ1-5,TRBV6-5,TGTGCCAGCATCGACCGGGACAGGGGCAATCAGCCCCAGCATTTT,CASIDRDRGNQPQHF
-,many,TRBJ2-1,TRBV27,TGTGCCAGCAGCCCACATTCTGTTCGGAATGAGCAGTTCTTC,CASSPHSVRNEQFF
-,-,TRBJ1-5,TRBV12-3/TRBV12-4,TGTGCCAGCAGGGACGGACATAGCAATCAGCCCCAGCATTTT,CASRDGHSNQPQHF
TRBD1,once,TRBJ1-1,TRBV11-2,TGTGCCAGCAGCCTCGGACAGGGGGCGAACACTGAAGCTTTCTTT,CASSLGQGANTEAFF
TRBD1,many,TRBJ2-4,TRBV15,TGTGCCACCAGCACCGGGACAGGGGACGGCATTCAGTACTTC,CATSTGTGDGIQYF
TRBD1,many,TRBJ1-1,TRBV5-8,TGTGCCAGCAGACCGACAGGGAGAACTGAAGCTTTCTTT,CASRPTGRTEAFF